This is a list of T cell receptor beta chains from one sample in a study of TIL therapy for anti-PD-1-resistant metastatic lung cancer. Data came from immunoSEQ multiplex PCR; TCRdb stores just in-frame clones and leaves some out. The sample has around 2,000 clones; 83% are singletons. Sample: tumor tissue, taken at baseline. The receptors derive from a person aged 25 to 85 with non-small cell lung cancer. Both conserved end residues are part of each CDR3. A D gene is named only where the DNA matches it firmly. Clone size is not always given. Where it is, it says once, few, many or a class for expanded clones.

once,16,TRBD1,TRBV30,TRBJ1-1,TGTGCCTGGAGTGGCGGACGGACAGGGGTGAACACTGAAGCTTTCTTT,CAWSGGRTGVNTEAFF
NA,13,NA,TRBV18,TRBJ2-1,TGTGCCAGCTCACCACGGACGTCCAATGAGCAGTTCTTC,CASSPRTSNEQFF
NA,14,NA,TRBV2,TRBJ1-1,TGTGCCAGCACCCAGGGGCGGACGAACACTGAAGCTTTCTTT,CASTQGRTNTEAFF
NA,15,TRBD1,TRBV14,TRBJ2-3,TGTGCCAGCAGACTTACAGGGGGGAGCACAGATACGCAGTATTTT,CASRLTGGSTDTQYF
few,13,NA,TRBV6-6,TRBJ2-7,TGTGCCAGCAGGAGACTAACCTCCTACGAGCAGTACTTC,CASRRLTSYEQYF
NA,12,TRBD1,TRBV30,TRBJ1-2,TGTGCCGTAGGACAGGGAAACTATGGCTACACCTTC,CAVGQGNYGYTF
NA,13,NA,TRBV11-2,TRBJ1-1,TGTGCCAGCAGCGGGGGCCGGAACACTGAAGCTTTCTTT,CASSGGRNTEAFF
NA,15,NA,TRBV9,TRBJ2-7,TGTGCCAGCAGCGTAGGAACAGGCAAATCCTACGAGCAGTACTTC,CASSVGTGKSYEQYF
few,16,NA,TRBV10-3,TRBJ2-2,TGTGCCATCAGTGAGTTCCGGGACTCCTACACCGGGGAGCTGTTTTTT,CAISEFRDSYTGELFF
NA,14,NA,TRBV10-3,TRBJ2-5,TGTGCCATCAGTGAGTCTATACTGCAAGAGACCCAGTACTTC,CAISESILQETQYF
NA,14,TRBD2,TRBV7-6,TRBJ2-3,TGTGCCAGCAGCTTAGCGGGAGGGAGGGATACGCAGTATTTT,CASSLAGGRDTQYF
NA,15,NA,TRBV18,TRBJ2-3,TGTGCCAGCTCACCACGTCTTGGCAGTACAGATACGCAGTATTTT,CASSPRLGSTDTQYF
NA,14,TRBD2,TRBV19,TRBJ2-7,TGTGCCAGTGGCCCTAGCGGGGGAACCTACGAGCAGTACTTC,CASGPSGGTYEQYF
NA,14,TRBD2,TRBV18,TRBJ2-3,TGTGCCAGCTCACCACTAGCGGGGGCAGATACGCAGTATTTT,CASSPLAGADTQYF
NA,14,TRBD2,TRBV7-2,TRBJ2-7,TGTGCCAGCAGTAGGACTAGGGGAGTTTACGAGCAGTACTTC,CASSRTRGVYEQYF
NA,15,NA,TRBV7-9,TRBJ2-1,TGTGCCAGCAGCTTTTATGGCGGGCGCTACAATGAGCAGTTCTTC,CASSFYGGRYNEQFF
once,15,NA,TRBV5-6,TRBJ1-2,TGTGCCAGCAGCTTGGGTTGGACTGATAACTATGGCTACACCTTC,CASSLGWTDNYGYTF
NA,15,NA,TRBV7-9,TRBJ2-5,TGTGCCAGCAGCTTTTCTCAGGGGATATCTGGTACCCAGTACTTC,CASSFSQGISGTQYF
few,11,NA,TRBV4-2,TRBJ2-7,TGTGCCAGCAACACTAGGGGCGAGCAGTACTTC,CASNTRGEQYF
NA,14,NA,TRBV6-5,TRBJ2-7,TGTGCCAGCAGTTGGCAGGGGAGGGCCTTCGAGCAGTACTTC,CASSWQGRAFEQYF
NA,13,NA,TRBV5-5,TRBJ2-7,TGTGCCAGCAGCTTTAGGTTGTCCTACGAGCAGTACTTC,CASSFRLSYEQYF
NA,18,NA,TRBV27,TRBJ2-2,TGTGCCAGCAGTTTACGGCCAGGAGGCACCACGGACACCGGGGAGCTGTTTTTT,CASSLRPGGTTDTGELFF
NA,14,NA,TRBV19,TRBJ2-5,TGTGCCAATCCCCCGGCAGAACCCCAAGAGACCCAGTACTTC,CANPPAEPQETQYF
NA,16,NA,TRBV5-5,TRBJ2-1,TGTGCCAGCAGCACCTTTTCGGGGGTGACCTACAATGAGCAGTTCTTC,CASSTFSGVTYNEQFF
NA,14,NA,TRBV19,TRBJ2-1,TGTGCCAGTAGGTCCGGAACCACGGAGGATGAGCAGTTCTTC,CASRSGTTEDEQFF
NA,17,TRBD2,TRBV9,TRBJ2-1,TGTGCCAGCAGCGCCTTAGCGGGAGCAACGGCCTACAATGAGCAGTTCTTC,CASSALAGATAYNEQFF
NA,14,NA,TRBV10-1,TRBJ2-3,TGCGCCAGCAGTTCGGAGCGGCCAACAGATACGCAGTATTTT,CASSSERPTDTQYF
NA,13,TRBD1,TRBV18,TRBJ1-4,TGTGCCAGCTCAAAGGGGGCTGGGGAAAAACTGTTTTTT,CASSKGAGEKLFF
NA,15,NA,TRBV19,TRBJ1-2,TGTGCCAGTAGTATGGGGAAGCAGGCTAACTATGGCTACACCTTC,CASSMGKQANYGYTF
NA,14,NA,TRBV2,TRBJ1-1,TGTGCCAGCAGTGGTGAGGATATGAACACTGAAGCTTTCTTT,CASSGEDMNTEAFF
NA,14,NA,TRBV5-1,TRBJ1-4,TGCGCCAGCAGCTTCGCAGGTTATAATGAAAAACTGTTTTTT,CASSFAGYNEKLFF
few,12,NA,TRBV5-4,TRBJ2-7,TGTGCCAGCAGCTTATACAGGGACGAGCAGTACTTC,CASSLYRDEQYF
NA,15,NA,TRBV5-1,TRBJ2-7,TGCGCCAGCAGCACAACCCCCGGGGCAGCCTACGAGCAGTACTTC,CASSTTPGAAYEQYF
NA,13,NA,TRBV9,TRBJ2-5,TGTGCCAGCAGCGTACGGAGCCAAGAGACCCAGTACTTC,CASSVRSQETQYF
NA,14,TRBD1,TRBV5-1,TRBJ1-1,TGCGCCAGCAGCTGGCGGACAGGGGACACTGAAGCTTTCTTT,CASSWRTGDTEAFF
NA,15,NA,TRBV4-3,TRBJ1-6,TGCGCCAGCAGCCAAATTCAGGGAGGTCGGTCACCCCTCCACTTT,CASSQIQGGRSPLHF
NA,14,NA,TRBV15,TRBJ2-3,TGTGCCACCAGCAGAGATGATTCGAGCCGCCCCCCCTATTTT,CATSRDDSSRPPYF
NA,14,NA,TRBV7-9,TRBJ2-3,TGTGCCAGCAGCCTAGTTGGGGCTAGGGATACGCAGTATTTT,CASSLVGARDTQYF
NA,15,TRBD1,TRBV5-1,TRBJ2-2,TGCGCCAGCAGCGCGGACAGGGCGAACACCGGGGAGCTGTTTTTT,CASSADRANTGELFF
NA,14,TRBD1,TRBV29-1,TRBJ2-3,TGCAGCGTCGGGCAGGGGGCGCGAACAGATACGCAGTATTTT,CSVGQGARTDTQYF
NA,15,TRBD1,TRBV6-5,TRBJ2-7,TGTGCCAGCAGGAGTGCGGACAGGGGAACCTACGAGCAGTACTTC,CASRSADRGTYEQYF
NA,16,TRBD2,TRBV27,TRBJ2-1,TGTGCCAGCAGTTTATGGAGCGGGAGGGGGCCGGATGAGCAGTTCTTC,CASSLWSGRGPDEQFF